This T cell receptor (beta chain) stems from a study of T cells in Graves' hyperthyroidism and ophthalmopathy. Study-wide results and limits: Also found in blood were most expanded thyroid clonotypes above 0.001. Ophthalmopathy was distinguished from stable hyperthyroidism by 13 V-J signatures.

RNA transcripts yielded amplified TCR beta CDR3 regions. The TCR CDR3 was amplified in a first-round RT-PCR using the HTBI primer set. TCRdb re-derived calls from the multiplex PCR reads in MiXCR, one entry per CDR3 protein. The sample shows approximately 610,000 distinct CDR3 sequences, around 15% of them seen only once. Concerning this clonotype itself: Its antigen remains unidentified.

Germline assignment: CDR1 MGHDK and CDR2 SYGVNS. The CDR3 runs to 13 residues. V was shortened by 2 bases and J by 6 bases, with 10 bases between the two germline ends. Each 10 ml fresh peripheral blood draw supplied the PBMCs. The TCR was taken from a middle-aged woman with Graves' ophthalmopathy. The specimen sequenced was blood. The gene calls are TRBV25-1 and TRBJ1-1, with D possibly TRBD1 on 6 matching bases. CDR3 loop: CASSEGDTPEAFF. For the CDR3, the DNA is TGTGCCAGCAGTGAAGGGGACACTCCTGAAGCTTTCTTT.